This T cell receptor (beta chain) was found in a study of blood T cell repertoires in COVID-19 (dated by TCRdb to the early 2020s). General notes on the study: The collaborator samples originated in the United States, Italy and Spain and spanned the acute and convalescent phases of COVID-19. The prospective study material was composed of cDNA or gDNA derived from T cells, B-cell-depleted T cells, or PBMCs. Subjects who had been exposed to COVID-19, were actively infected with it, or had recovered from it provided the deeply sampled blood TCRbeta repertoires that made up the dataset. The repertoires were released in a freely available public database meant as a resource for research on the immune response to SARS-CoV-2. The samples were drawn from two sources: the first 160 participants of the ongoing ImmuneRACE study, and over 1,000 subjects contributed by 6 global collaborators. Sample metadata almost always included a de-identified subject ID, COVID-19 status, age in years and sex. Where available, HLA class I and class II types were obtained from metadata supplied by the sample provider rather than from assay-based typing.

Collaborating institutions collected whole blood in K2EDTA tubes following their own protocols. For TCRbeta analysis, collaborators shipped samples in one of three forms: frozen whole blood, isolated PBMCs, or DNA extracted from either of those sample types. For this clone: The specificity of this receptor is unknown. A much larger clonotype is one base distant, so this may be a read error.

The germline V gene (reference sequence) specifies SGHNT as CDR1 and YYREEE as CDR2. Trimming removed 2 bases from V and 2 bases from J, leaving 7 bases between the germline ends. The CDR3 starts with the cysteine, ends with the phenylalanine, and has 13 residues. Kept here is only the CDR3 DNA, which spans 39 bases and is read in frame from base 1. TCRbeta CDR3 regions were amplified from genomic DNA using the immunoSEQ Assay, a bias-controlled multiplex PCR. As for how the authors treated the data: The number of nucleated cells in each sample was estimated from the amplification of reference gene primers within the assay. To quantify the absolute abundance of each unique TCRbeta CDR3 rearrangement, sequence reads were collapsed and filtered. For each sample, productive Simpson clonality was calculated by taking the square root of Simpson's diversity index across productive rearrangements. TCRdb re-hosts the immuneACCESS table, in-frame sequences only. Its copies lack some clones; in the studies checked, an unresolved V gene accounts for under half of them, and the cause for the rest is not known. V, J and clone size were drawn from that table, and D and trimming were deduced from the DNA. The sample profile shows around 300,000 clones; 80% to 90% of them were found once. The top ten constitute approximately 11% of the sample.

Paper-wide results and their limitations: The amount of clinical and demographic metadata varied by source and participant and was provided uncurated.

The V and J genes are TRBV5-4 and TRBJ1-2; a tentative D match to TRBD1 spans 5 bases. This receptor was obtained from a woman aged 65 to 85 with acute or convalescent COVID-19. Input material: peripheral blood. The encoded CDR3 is CASSFDSNYGYTF. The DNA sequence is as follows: TGTGCCAGCAGCTTTGACAGCAACTATGGCTACACCTTC.